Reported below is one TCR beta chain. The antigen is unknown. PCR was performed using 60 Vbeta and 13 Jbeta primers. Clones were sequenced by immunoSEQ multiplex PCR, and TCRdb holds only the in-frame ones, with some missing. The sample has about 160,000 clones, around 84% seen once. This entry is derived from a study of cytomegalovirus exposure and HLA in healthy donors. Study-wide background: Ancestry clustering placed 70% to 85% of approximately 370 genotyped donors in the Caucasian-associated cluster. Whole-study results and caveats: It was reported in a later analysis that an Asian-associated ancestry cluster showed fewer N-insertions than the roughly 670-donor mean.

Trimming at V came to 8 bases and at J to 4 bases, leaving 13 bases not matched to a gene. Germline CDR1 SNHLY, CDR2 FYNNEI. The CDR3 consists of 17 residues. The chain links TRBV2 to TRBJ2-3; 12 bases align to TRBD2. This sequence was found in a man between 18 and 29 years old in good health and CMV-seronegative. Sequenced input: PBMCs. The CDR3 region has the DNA TGTGCCAGCGGGCTAGCGGGAGGGCCCCAGGGGGCAGATACGCAGTATTTT. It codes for CASGLAGGPQGADTQYF.